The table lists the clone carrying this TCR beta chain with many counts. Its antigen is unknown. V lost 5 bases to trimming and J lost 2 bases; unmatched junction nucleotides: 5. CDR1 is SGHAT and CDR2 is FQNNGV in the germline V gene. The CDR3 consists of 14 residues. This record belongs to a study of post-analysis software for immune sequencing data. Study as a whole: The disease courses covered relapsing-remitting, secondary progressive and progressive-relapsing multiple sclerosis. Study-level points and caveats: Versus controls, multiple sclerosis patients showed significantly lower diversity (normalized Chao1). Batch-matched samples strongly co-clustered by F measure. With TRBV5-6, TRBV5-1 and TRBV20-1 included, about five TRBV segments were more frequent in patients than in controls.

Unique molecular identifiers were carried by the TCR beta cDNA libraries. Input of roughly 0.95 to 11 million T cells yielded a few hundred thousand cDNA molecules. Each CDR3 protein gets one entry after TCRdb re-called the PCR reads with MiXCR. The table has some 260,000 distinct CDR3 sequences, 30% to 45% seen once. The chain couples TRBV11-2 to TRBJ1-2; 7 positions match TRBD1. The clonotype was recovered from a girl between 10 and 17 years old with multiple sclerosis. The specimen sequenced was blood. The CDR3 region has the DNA TGTGCCAGCAGCGGGGGACAGATCAACTATGGCTACACCTTC. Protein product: CASSGGQINYGYTF. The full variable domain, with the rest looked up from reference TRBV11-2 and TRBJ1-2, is EAGVAQSPRYKIIEKRQSVAFWCNPISGHATLYWYQQILGQGPKLLIQFQNNGVVDDSQLPKDRFSAERLKGVDSTLKIQPAKLEDSAVYLCASSGGQINYGYTFGSGTRLTVV.